Sequencing of this T cell receptor (beta chain) was carried out in a study of cytomegalovirus exposure and HLA in healthy donors. Study results and limitations: TCR beta V segments were, for the most part, productive about 87% or about 30% of the time in an earlier analysis. The investigators catalogued 150 or so TCR beta chains as cytomegalovirus-associated.

PCR used 60 Vbeta primers and 13 Jbeta primers. Only in-frame clones appear in the TCRdb table, and some are missing; sequencing was by immunoSEQ multiplex PCR. The data hold about 180,000 clones, with around 80% observed a single time. The CDR3 has 15 residues. The V gene's germline CDR1 is SQVTM and CDR2 ANQGSEA. Trimming at V came to 1 base and at J to 5 bases, leaving 10 bases not matched to a gene. This clone was detected once. The antigen is unknown. The TCR sequence derives from a girl aged 10 to 17 in good health and CMV-seropositive. The specimen was PBMCs. The V and J genes are TRBV29-1 and TRBJ1-1; 7 bases line up with TRBD1. CDR3 in DNA: TGCAGCGTTGAAGGGTCCAACAGGGGTGGGACTGAAGCTTTCTTT. This codes for CSVEGSNRGGTEAFF. Filled out from reference TRBV29-1 and TRBJ1-1, the complete variable domain reads SAVISQKPSRDICQRGTSLTIQCQVDSQVTMMFWYRQQPGQSLTLIATANQGSEATYESGFVIDKFPISRPNLTFSTLTVSNMSPEDSSIYLCSVEGSNRGGTEAFFGQGTRLTVV.